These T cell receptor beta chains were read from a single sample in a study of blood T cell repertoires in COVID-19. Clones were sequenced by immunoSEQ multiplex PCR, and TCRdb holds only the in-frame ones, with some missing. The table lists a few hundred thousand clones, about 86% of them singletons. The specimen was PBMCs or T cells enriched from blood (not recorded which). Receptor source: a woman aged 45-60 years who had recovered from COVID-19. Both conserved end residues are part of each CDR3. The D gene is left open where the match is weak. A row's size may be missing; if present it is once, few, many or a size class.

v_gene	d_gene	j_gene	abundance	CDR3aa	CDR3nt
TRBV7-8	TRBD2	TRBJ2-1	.	CASSPRGGRFDEQFF	TGTGCCAGCAGCCCCCGGGGAGGGAGGTTCGATGAGCAGTTCTTC
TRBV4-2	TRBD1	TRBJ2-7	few	CASSGTGYEQYF	TGTGCCAGCAGCGGGACAGGGTACGAGCAGTACTTC
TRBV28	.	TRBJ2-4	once	CASSLFRVDIQYF	TGTGCCAGCAGTTTATTCAGGGTAGACATTCAGTACTTC
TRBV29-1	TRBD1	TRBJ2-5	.	CSVGDSQETQYF	TGCAGCGTTGGGGACAGCCAAGAGACCCAGTACTTC
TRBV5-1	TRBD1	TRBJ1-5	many	CASSSTGGSNQPQHF	TGCGCCAGCAGCTCCACAGGGGGCAGCAATCAGCCCCAGCATTTT
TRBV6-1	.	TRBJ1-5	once	CASSEARLYTGNQPQHF	TGTGCCAGCAGTGAAGCAAGACTGTACACGGGCAATCAGCCCCAGCATTTT
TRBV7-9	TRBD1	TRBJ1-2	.	CASSSTGSHGYTF	TGTGCCAGCAGCTCGACAGGGTCTCATGGCTACACCTTC
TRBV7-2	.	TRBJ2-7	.	CASRAAPGVAYEQYF	TGTGCCAGCAGGGCCGCCCCAGGGGTAGCTTACGAGCAGTACTTC
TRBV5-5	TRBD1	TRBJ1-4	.	CASSPGTGGQTTNEKLFF	TGTGCCAGCAGCCCGGGGACAGGGGGGCAGACAACTAATGAAAAACTGTTTTTT
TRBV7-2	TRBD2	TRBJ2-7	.	CASSEAGSLAGAYEQYF	TGTGCCAGCAGCGAAGCAGGGAGTCTAGCGGGGGCCTACGAGCAGTACTTC
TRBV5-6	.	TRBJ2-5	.	CASSFIGVEETQYF	TGTGCCAGCAGCTTCATAGGGGTAGAAGAGACCCAGTACTTC
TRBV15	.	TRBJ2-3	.	CATSFASRTDTQYF	TGTGCCACCAGCTTTGCTAGTAGGACAGATACGCAGTATTTT
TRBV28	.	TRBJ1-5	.	CASSFRQGIGQPQHF	TGTGCCAGCAGTTTTCGGCAGGGGATAGGTCAGCCCCAGCATTTT
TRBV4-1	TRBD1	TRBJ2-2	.	CASSPGAGGVNTGELFF	TGCGCCAGCAGCCCAGGGGCAGGGGGAGTGAACACCGGGGAGCTGTTTTTT
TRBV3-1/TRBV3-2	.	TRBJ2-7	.	CASSHEEGSNEQYF	TGTGCCAGCAGCCACGAGGAGGGGTCGAATGAGCAGTACTTC
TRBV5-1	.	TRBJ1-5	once	CASSLGSGIGQPQHF	TGCGCCAGCAGCTTGGGGTCAGGGATCGGTCAGCCCCAGCATTTT
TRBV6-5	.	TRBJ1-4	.	CASSSLTAGGEKLFF	TGTGCCAGCAGCTCGCTGACCGCGGGGGGTGAAAAACTGTTTTTT
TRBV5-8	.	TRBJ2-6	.	CASSLERAWANVLTF	TGTGCCAGCAGCTTGGAGAGGGCATGGGCCAACGTCCTGACTTTC
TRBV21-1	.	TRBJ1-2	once	CASTMQGYGYTF	TGTGCCAGCACTATGCAGGGCTATGGCTACACCTTC
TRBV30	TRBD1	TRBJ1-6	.	CAWRAGTGGTSLHF	TGTGCCTGGAGAGCCGGGACAGGGGGCACTTCCCTCCACTTT
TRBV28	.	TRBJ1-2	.	CASSPTSYGYTF	TGTGCCAGCTCCCCGACAAGCTATGGCTACACCTTC
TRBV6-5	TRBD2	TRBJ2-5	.	CASIRAGGQETQYF	TGTGCCAGCATTAGAGCGGGGGGGCAAGAGACCCAGTACTTC
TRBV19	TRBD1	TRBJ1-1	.	CASSPTGGWGTEAFF	TGTGCCAGTAGTCCGACAGGGGGTTGGGGCACTGAAGCTTTCTTT
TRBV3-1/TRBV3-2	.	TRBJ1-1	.	CASSPRGGMNTEAFF	TGTGCCAGCAGCCCCAGGGGCGGAATGAACACTGAAGCTTTCTTT
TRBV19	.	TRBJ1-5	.	CASMGPGGARQPQHF	TGTGCCAGTATGGGCCCGGGGGGGGCTCGACAGCCCCAGCATTTT
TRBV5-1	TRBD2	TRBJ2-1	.	CASRGVTSGDSSYNEQFF	TGCGCCAGCAGGGGGGTCACTAGCGGGGATAGCTCCTACAATGAGCAGTTCTTC
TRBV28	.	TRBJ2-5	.	CASSSPGGGSGETQYF	TGTGCCAGCAGTTCCCCCGGCGGCGGCAGTGGGGAGACCCAGTACTTC
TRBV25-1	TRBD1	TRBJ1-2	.	CASRPQGAHGYTF	TGTGCCAGCAGACCTCAGGGGGCTCACGGCTACACCTTC